The 12 T cell receptor beta chains reported below all come from one sample, sequenced in a study of blood T cell repertoires in COVID-19. Libraries were prepared by immunoSEQ multiplex PCR; TCRdb keeps only in-frame clonotypes and omits some of them. The table includes 470,000 or so clones, around 90% detected once. The sample consisted of PBMCs or T cells enriched from blood (not recorded which). Receptors were obtained from a woman between 18 and 30 years old with acute COVID-19.

The chain joins TRBV6-5 to TRBJ2-5; a possible D gene is TRBD2 (7 bases). The CDR3 contains 13 residues. V lost 8 bases and J lost 1, with 11 bases in between. Germline values: CDR1 MNHEY, CDR2 SVGAGI. The CDR3 DNA follows: TGTGCCAGCGGGGGGGCAGGCCAAGAGACCCAGTACTTC. Its translation: CASGGAGQETQYF.

The chain combines TRBV5-4 with TRBJ2-2, with 7 bases fitting TRBD1. The germline gives CDR1 SGHNT, CDR2 YYREEE (reference sequence). The CDR3 spans 16 residues. V shed 2 bases, J shed 6 bases, and the junction held 10 bases outside the gene matches. Here the CDR3 reads CASSFDREGGAGELFF. Here the CDR3 DNA reads TGTGCCAGCAGCTTTGACAGGGAAGGTGGTGCCGGGGAGCTGTTTTTT.

The chain has TRBV6-2 or TRBV6-3 and TRBJ2-5; the match to TRBD1 covers 10 bases. CDR1 is MNHEY and CDR2 is SVGEGT in the germline V gene. The V segment lost 0 bases and the J segment 7 bases; nucleotides outside the gene matches: 5. This CDR3 is 15 amino acids long. The DNA for the CDR3 is TGTGCCAGCAGTTACTCCCCCGGGACAGGGGCGACCCAGTACTTC. This encodes CASSYSPGTGATQYF.

Details on this clone: Compared with germline, one end of the junction differs, possibly owing to a read error. Written as DNA, the CDR3 is TGTGCCAGCACCTTAGGGACTAGCGGGGTTCCGAGCTCCTACAATGAGCAGTTCTTC. It codes for CASTLGTSGVPSSYNEQFF. The chain combines TRBV7-6 with TRBJ2-1; 13 bases fit TRBD2. The length of the CDR3 is 19 residues. Germline lookup yields CDR1 SGHVS and CDR2 FNYEAQ. The full variable domain, in which reference TRBV7-6 and TRBJ2-1 provide the parts outside the CDR3, is GAGVSQSPRYKVTKRGQDVALRCDPISGHVSLYWYRQALGQGPEFLTYFNYEAQQDKSGLPNDRFSAERPEGSISTLTIQRTEQRDSAMYRCASTLGTSGVPSSYNEQFFGPGTRLTVL.

J is TRBJ2-7 and V is TRBV9; D is uncertain. Germline V gene data show CDR1 as SGDLS and CDR2 as YYNGEE. This CDR3 has 14 amino acids. Trimming took off 0 bases at V and 6 bases at J, with 13 bases between the two ends. The CDR3 nucleotides read TGTGCCAGCAGCGTAGACCACAGAGCACTCGAGCAGTACTTC. This encodes CASSVDHRALEQYF.

The rearrangement uses TRBV7-2 and TRBJ1-5, with a tentative D call TRBD1 (6 bases). This CDR3 is 13 amino acids long. With 4 bases removed from V and 7 bases from J, the gap between germline ends came to 11 bases. Germline CDR1 reads SGHTA; CDR2 reads FQGNSA. The CDR3 DNA sequence: TGTGCCAGCAGCTGGGGGCAGAACCAGCCCCAGCATTTT. Residues: CASSWGQNQPQHF.

V and J are TRBV19 and TRBJ1-4; weak D call: TRBD1 (6 bases). CDR3 length equals 14 residues. V lost 6 bases and J lost 8, with 16 bases in between. Germline CDR1 reads LNHDA; CDR2 reads SQIVND (reference sequence). CDR3 residues: CASSRGGPGEKLFF. Here the CDR3 DNA reads TGTGCCAGTAGCCGGGGGGGGCCGGGGGAAAAACTGTTTTTT.

V gene TRBV4-1 combines with J gene TRBJ2-7, with 12 bases fitting TRBD1. Germline trimming cut 3 bases from V and 5 bases from J; bases unmatched to any gene: 8. The length of the CDR3 is 16 residues. Germline loops: CDR1 MGHRA, CDR2 YSYEKL. The CDR3: CASSQSMGQGANEQYF. In nucleotides, the CDR3 is TGCGCCAGCAGCCAGAGCATGGGACAGGGGGCCAACGAGCAGTACTTC.

This rearrangement joins TRBV6-6 to TRBJ1-2; D perhaps matches TRBD1 (6 bases). This CDR3 region has 15 residues. The germline V and J ends were trimmed by 4 bases and 6 bases, with 18 bases remaining between them. Germline assignment: CDR1 MNHNY and CDR2 SVGAGI (reference sequence). CDR3 DNA: TGTGCCAGCAGTTCTTCACAGGGATTCATTGATGGCTACACCTTC. It translates to CASSSSQGFIDGYTF.

The chain joins TRBV11-2 to TRBJ2-3; D gene uncertain. The CDR3 length is 12 residues. V was shortened by 0 bases and J by 14 bases, with 12 bases between the two germline ends. The V gene's germline CDR1 is SGHAT and CDR2 FQNNGV. The CDR3 loop reads CASSLDTTKRYF. The CDR3, as DNA: TGTGCCAGCAGCTTAGACACTACCAAACGGTATTTT.

This rearrangement joins TRBV6-2 or TRBV6-3 to TRBJ2-7, with a possible D match to TRBD2 (9 bases). Trimming stripped 5 bases from V and 4 bases from J, with 18 bases between. The CDR3 runs 15 residues. Germline V CDR1 and CDR2: MNHEY, SVGEGT. In DNA form, the CDR3 reads TGTGCCAGCAGTGACAGGGGACTAGCTCTATACGAGCAGTACTTC. This sequence encodes CASSDRGLALYEQYF.

This chain joins TRBV5-1 and TRBJ1-2; the match to TRBD1 covers 9 bases. The CDR3 runs 13 residues. Germline V lookup: CDR1 SGHRS, CDR2 YFSETQ. Trimming took 7 bases from V and 7 from J; bases not matched to a gene: 8. The CDR3 is CASGDRDYSGYTF. The DNA of the CDR3 is TGCGCCAGCGGGGACAGGGACTACTCTGGCTACACCTTC.